The present entry profiles one T cell receptor (beta chain) with its context. Its antigen remains unidentified. The source of the sample is a study of a mutant IDH1 vaccine in newly diagnosed glioma. Findings of the study overall: Changes to the top peripheral T cell clonotypes appeared unrelated to pseudoprogression.

The time point here: week 47, end of study. Each dose of the vaccine consisted of 300 ug of mutant IDH1 20-mer peptide, with topical imiquimod. Patients underwent eight vaccinations, which took place in weeks 1, 3, 5, 7, 11, 15, 19 and 23. The CDR3 is 15 residues long. V shed 6 bases and J shed 1 base, with 12 bases lying between them. CDR1 is MNHEY, CDR2 SMNVEV, per germline (reference sequence). Sequencing was performed with immunoSEQ multiplex PCR; in TCRdb, only in-frame clones are kept and a portion is missing. This table holds approximately 60,000 clones, roughly four fifths found once. The receptor was isolated from a woman aged 50 to 65 with glioma. Sequencing was performed on PBMCs, taken from a glioma patient whose treatment included an IDH1 peptide vaccine. The chain uses TRBV27 and TRBJ1-4; the D is unclear. CDR3 nucleotides: TGTGCCAGCAGATCAACTCACGGAACTAATGAAAAACTGTTTTTT. It encodes CASRSTHGTNEKLFF.